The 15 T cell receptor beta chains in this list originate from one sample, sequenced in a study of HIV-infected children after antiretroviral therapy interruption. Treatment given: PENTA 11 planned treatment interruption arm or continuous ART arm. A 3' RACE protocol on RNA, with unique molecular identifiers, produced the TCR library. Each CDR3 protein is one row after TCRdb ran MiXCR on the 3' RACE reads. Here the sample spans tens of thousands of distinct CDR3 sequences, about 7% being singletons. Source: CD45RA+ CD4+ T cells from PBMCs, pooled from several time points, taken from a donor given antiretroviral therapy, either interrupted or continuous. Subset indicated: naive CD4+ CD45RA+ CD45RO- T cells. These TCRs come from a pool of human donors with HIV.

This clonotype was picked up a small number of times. CDR3 sequence (DNA): TGTGCCATCAGTGGACAGGGGGCAGAGACCCAGTACTTC. Translated: CAISGQGAETQYF. The chain joins TRBV10-3 to TRBJ2-5, with TRBD1 matching 10 bases. Germline CDR1 and CDR2: ENHRY and SYGVKD. This CDR3 contains 13 residues. V shed 4 bases and J 4 bases; nucleotides not matched to a gene: 0.

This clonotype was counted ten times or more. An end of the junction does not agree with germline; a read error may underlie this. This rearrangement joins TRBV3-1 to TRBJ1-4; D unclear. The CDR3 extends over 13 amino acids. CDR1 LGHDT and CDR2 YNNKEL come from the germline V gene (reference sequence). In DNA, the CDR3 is TGTGCCAGCAGCTACATTTCCAACGAAAGATTATTTTTC. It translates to CASSYISNERLFF.

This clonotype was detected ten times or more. CDR3 bases: TGTGCCAGCAGTCGTTCAGGTTCACCCCTCCACTTT. Translation gives CASSRSGSPLHF. The J gene is TRBJ1-6, the V gene TRBV6-5; D is unresolved. The V end was cut by 5 bases, the J end by 9 bases, with 8 bases between. This CDR3 spans 12 amino acids. CDR1 is MNHEY, CDR2 SVGAGI, per germline.

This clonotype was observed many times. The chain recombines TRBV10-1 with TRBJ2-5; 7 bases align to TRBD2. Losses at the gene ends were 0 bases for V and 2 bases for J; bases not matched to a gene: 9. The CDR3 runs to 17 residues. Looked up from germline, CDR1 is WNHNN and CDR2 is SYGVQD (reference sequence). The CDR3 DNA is TGCGCCAGCAGTGAGTCTGCGAGCGGGGCAATGCAAGAGACCCAGTACTTC. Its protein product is CASSESASGAMQETQYF.

The CDR3 sequence is CASSQAGGLAYSTYEQYF. The CDR3 DNA reads TGTGCCAGCAGCCAAGCAGGGGGACTAGCGTATTCTACCTACGAGCAGTACTTC. The chain carries TRBV3-1 and TRBJ2-7; 10 bases fit TRBD2. Germline-derived CDR1 and CDR2 are LGHDT and YNNKEL (reference sequence). This CDR3 contains 18 residues. The ends lost 1 base at V and 2 bases at J; junction bases unmatched: 11.

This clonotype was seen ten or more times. The CDR3: CASSLQPGQARSYEQYF. The CDR3, as DNA: TGTGCCAGCAGCTTACAACCTGGACAAGCTAGGTCCTACGAGCAGTACTTC. The rearrangement links TRBV12-3 or TRBV12-4 to TRBJ2-7; possibly TRBD1 for D (5 bases). The V gene lost 6 bases and the J gene lost 1 base, with 22 bases spanning the gap. CDR3 size: 17 residues.

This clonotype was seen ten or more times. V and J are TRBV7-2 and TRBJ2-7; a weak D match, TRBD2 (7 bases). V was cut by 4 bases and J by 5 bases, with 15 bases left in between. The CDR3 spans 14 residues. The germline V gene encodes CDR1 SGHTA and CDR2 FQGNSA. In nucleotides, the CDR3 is TGTGCCAGCAGCTCGAGGGGGGGGAGAAACGAGCAGTACTTC. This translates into CASSSRGGRNEQYF.

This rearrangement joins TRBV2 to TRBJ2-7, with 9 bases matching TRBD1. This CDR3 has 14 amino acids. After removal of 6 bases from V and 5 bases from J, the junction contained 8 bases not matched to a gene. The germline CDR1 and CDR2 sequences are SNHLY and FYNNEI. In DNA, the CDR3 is TGTGCCAGCAGAGGGGACAGGGCGGACCACGAGCAGTACTTC. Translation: CASRGDRADHEQYF. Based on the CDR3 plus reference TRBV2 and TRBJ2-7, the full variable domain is EPEVTQTPSHQVTQMGQEVILRCVPISNHLYFYWYRQILGQKVEFLVSFYNNEISEKSEIFDDQFSVERPDGSNFTLKIRSTKLEDSAMYFCASRGDRADHEQYFGPGTRLTVT.

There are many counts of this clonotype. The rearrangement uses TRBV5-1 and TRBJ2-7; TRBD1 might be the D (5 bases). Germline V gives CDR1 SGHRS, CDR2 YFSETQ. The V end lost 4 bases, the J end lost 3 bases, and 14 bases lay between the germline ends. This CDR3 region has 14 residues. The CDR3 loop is CASSETERSYEQYF. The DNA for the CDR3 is TGCGCCAGCAGCGAGACAGAAAGGAGCTACGAGCAGTACTTC.

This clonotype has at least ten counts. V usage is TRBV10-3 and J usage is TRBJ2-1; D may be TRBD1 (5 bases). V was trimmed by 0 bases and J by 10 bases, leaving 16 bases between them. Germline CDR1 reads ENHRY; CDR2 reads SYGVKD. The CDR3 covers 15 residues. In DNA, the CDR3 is TGTGCCATCAGTGAGTCAGGCAGGGATGATGCGGAGCAGTTCTTC. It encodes CAISESGRDDAEQFF.

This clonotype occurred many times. CDR3 nucleotides: TGTGCCAGCAGCTTCGGACAGGGAAATGAGCAGTTCTTC. Translated: CASSFGQGNEQFF. V usage is TRBV7-7 and J usage is TRBJ2-1, with 8 bases aligning to TRBD1. In germline, CDR1 is SSHAT, CDR2 FNYEAQ (reference sequence). This CDR3 has 13 amino acids. V gave up 3 bases and J gave up 7 bases; unmatched junction bases: 2.

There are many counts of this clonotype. The CDR3 is CASNGPQGYEQYF. The CDR3, as DNA: TGTGCCAGCAATGGGCCCCAGGGCTACGAGCAGTACTTC. This rearrangement joins TRBV28 to TRBJ2-7; possibly TRBD1 for D (5 bases). V lost 7 bases, J lost 3 bases, and 13 bases lay in between. The germline CDR1 and CDR2 sequences are MDHEN and SYDVKM. CDR3 length: 13 residues. The full variable domain, completed using reference TRBV28 and TRBJ2-7, is DVKVTQSSRYLVKRTGEKVFLECVQDMDHENMFWYRQDPGLGLRLIYFSYDVKMKEKGDIPEGYSVSREKKERFSLILESASTNQTSMYLCASNGPQGYEQYFGPGTRLTVT.

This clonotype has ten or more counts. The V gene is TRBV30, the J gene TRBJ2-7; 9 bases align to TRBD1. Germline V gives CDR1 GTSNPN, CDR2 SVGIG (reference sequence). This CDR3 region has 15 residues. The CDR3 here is CALVRNRGPPYEQYF. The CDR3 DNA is TGTGCTCTGGTGCGAAACAGGGGGCCCCCCTACGAGCAGTACTTC.

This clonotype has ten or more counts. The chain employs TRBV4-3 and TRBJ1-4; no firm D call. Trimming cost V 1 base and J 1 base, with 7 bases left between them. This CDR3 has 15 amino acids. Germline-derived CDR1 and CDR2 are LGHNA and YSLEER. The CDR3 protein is CASSQAWGTNEKLFF. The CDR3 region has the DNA TGCGCCAGCAGCCAAGCCTGGGGAACTAATGAAAAACTGTTTTTT.

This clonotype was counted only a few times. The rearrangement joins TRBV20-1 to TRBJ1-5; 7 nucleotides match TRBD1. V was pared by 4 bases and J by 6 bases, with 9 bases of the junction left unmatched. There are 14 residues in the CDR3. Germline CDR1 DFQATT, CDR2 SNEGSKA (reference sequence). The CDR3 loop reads CSAIPQGTAQPQHF. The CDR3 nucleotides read TGCAGTGCTATTCCACAGGGGACTGCTCAGCCCCAGCATTTT.